The source of this T cell receptor beta chain is a study of identical twins. This clonotype was seen more than once but under ten times. Its antigen remains unidentified. General study findings and limits: In cord blood, abundant beta clonotypes had fewer insertions; memory showed no trend.

MiXCR, run by TCRdb on the 5' RACE reads, gives a single entry per CDR3 protein. The sample shows approximately 680,000 distinct CDR3 sequences, 7.1% of them seen only once. The sample was also reused in another study, on yellow fever vaccine responses in identical twins.

Sequencing was done on a sample of PBMCs. The source is a young woman in good health.

Written as DNA, the CDR3 is TGCGCCAGCAGCCCCGGGCCGGGGAAAGATACGCAGTATTTT. Residues: CASSPGPGKDTQYF. V is TRBV5-1 and J is TRBJ2-3, with a possible D match to TRBD2 (5 bases). CDR1 is SGHRS, CDR2 YFSETQ, per germline. V was clipped by 4 bases and J by 5 bases, with 14 bases between them. The CDR3 covers 14 residues.